This T cell receptor (beta chain) was captured by sequencing in a study of blood T cell repertoires in COVID-19. Assay: immunoSEQ multiplex PCR; the TCRdb copy retains only in-frame clones and omits some. The sample consists of just under 250,000 clones, around 88% of them appearing once. V was clipped by 6 bases and J by 1 base, with 14 bases between them. The CDR3 consists of 14 residues. Germline V gene data show CDR1 as SGDLS and CDR2 as YYNGEE. This sequence originates from a woman in her twenties or thirties who had recovered from COVID-19. This chain joins TRBV9 and TRBJ2-7; D not resolved. Sequencing was performed on peripheral blood. CDR3 DNA sequence: TGTGCCAGCACGAGGCAAGCGCAATCCTACGAGCAGTACTTC. As protein: CASTRQAQSYEQYF.